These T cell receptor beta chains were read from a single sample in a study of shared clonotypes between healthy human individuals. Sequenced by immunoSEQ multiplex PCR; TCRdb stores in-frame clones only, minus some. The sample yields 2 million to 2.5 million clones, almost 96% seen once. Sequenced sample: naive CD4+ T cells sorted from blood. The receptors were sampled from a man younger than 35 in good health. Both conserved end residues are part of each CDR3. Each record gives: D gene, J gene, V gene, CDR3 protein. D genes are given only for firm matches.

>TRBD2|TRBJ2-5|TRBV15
CATSSPGAGRETQYF
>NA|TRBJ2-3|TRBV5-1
CASSLAFFPDTQYF
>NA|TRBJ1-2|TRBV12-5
CASGLVPENYGYTF
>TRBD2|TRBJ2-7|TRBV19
CASSIDRASGGYEQYF
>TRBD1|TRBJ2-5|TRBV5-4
CASSKGGTGEETQYF
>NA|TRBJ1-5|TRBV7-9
CASSLALFSNQPQHF
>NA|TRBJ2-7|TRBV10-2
CASSESVGPYEQYF
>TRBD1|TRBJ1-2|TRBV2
CASTTGGSGYTF
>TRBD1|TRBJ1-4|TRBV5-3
CARGCGNRGGEKLFF
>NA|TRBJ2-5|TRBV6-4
CASSDLHNPKPRTQYF
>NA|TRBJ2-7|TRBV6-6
CASRDGYYEQYF
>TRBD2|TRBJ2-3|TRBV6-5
CASSYSPSGGTDTQYF
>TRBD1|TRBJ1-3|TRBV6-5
CASSRGQSSGNTIYF
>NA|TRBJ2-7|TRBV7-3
CASSLVPSYEQYF
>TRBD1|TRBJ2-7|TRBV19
CASSQTGTGLGLAEQYF
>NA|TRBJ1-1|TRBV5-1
CASRWGRDTEAFF
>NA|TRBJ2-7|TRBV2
CASSAAGYEQYF
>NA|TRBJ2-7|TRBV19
CASSRPGTGNYEQYF
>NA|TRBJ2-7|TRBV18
CASSSARTYEQYF
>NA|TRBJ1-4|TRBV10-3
CAISEVREKLFF
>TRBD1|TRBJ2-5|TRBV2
CASSRDRWDTQYF
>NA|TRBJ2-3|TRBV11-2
CASSLAGVTDTQYF
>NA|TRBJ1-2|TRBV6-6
CASSPDTYGYTF
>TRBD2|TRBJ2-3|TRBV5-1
CASSPQLAGDTDTQYF
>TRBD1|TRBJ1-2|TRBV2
CASSDRTGFYGYTF
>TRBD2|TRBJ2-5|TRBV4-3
CASSQELAGLYQETQYF
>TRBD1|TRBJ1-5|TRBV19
CASSRGKDRANQPQHF